The clone carrying this TCR beta chain was seen just once. Authors' processing steps: Reference gene primer amplification in the assay estimated nucleated cell counts. TCRdb keeps only in-frame clones here, not all; method: immunoSEQ multiplex PCR. Clone size and the V and J calls come from that table; the DNA yielded D and trimming. Here the sample spans 180,000 or so clones, roughly nine tenths being singletons. This specimen comes from a study of blood T cell repertoires in COVID-19. Germline CDR1 and CDR2: LNHDA and SQIVND (reference sequence). This CDR3 is built from 15 residues. V was pared by 5 bases and J by 0 bases, with 14 bases between.

This sequence originates from a human donor with acute COVID-19. The donor label of this sample is uncertain. The chain recombines TRBV19 with TRBJ2-7; D is perhaps TRBD2 (6 bases). Sequenced input: PBMCs or T cells enriched from blood (not recorded which). CDR3 sequence reads: CASSAGKGSSYEQYF. As DNA, the CDR3 is TGTGCCAGTAGTGCGGGAAAGGGGAGCTCCTACGAGCAGTACTTC.